This passage covers 2 T cell receptor beta chains from one sample sequenced in a study of shared clonotypes between healthy human individuals. Terminally differentiated effector memory CD45RA+ cells were excluded from the naive CD8 cells, which were CD45RO-negative and positively selected for CCR7. This table comes from immunoSEQ multiplex PCR, and its TCRdb copy is limited to in-frame clones, with some not included. Among about 2,200,000 clones listed, roughly 91% were seen once. The sequenced sample consisted of naive CD8+ T cells from PBMCs. The receptor source for this set is a man between 18 and 35 years old in good health. Some clones in this sample may be carry-over from other donors' samples.

The chain recombines TRBV5-4 with TRBJ2-5; 12 nucleotides match TRBD2. Germline V gene sequence: CDR1 SGHNT, CDR2 YYREEE (reference sequence). J was trimmed by 5 bases and V by 0 bases; bases with no gene match: 8. CDR3 size: 17 residues. The CDR3: CASSLAGLAGGPETQYF. The CDR3 nucleotides are TGTGCCAGCAGCTTGGCCGGTCTAGCGGGAGGGCCGGAGACCCAGTACTTC.

This chain connects TRBV27 to TRBJ2-1; 12 bases fit TRBD2. V gave up 7 bases and J gave up 7 bases; unmatched junction bases: 14. The CDR3 runs 17 residues. Germline lookup yields CDR1 MNHEY and CDR2 SMNVEV (reference sequence). The CDR3 sequence: CASTPVASGRVLNEQFF. In DNA, the CDR3 is TGTGCCAGCACCCCAGTGGCTAGCGGGAGGGTCCTTAATGAGCAGTTCTTC.